This is a list of T cell receptor beta chains from one sample in a study of T cell clonotyping in hematopoietic cell transplantation. TCRdb's table, derived via immunoSEQ multiplex PCR, lists solely in-frame clones and lacks some. The sample consists of 15,000 or so clones, just over 85% of them appearing once. The starting material was PBMCs, obtained 100 days after allogeneic stem cell transplant. The receptors originated from a male patient aged 45-60 years who had an allogeneic stem cell transplant from an unrelated donor, so T cells may come from the graft donor. Some clones in this sample may be carry-over from other donors' samples. Both conserved end residues are part of each CDR3. The D gene is left open where the match is weak. Some rows have no size entry. The others give once, few or many, or a class for an expanded clone.

V gene	D gene	clone size	J gene	CDR3 DNA	CDR3 protein
TRBV10-3	TRBD1	.	TRBJ1-1	TGTGCCATCACAAATGGACAGGGGAACACTGAAGCTTTCTTT	CAITNGQGNTEAFF
TRBV2	.	.	TRBJ1-2	TGTGCCAGCAGTGGGGAGGAGGGGTATGGCTACACCTTC	CASSGEEGYGYTF
TRBV4-1	.	.	TRBJ2-3	TGCGCCAGCAGCCAAGATAGGGAGGGCACAGATACGCAGTATTTT	CASSQDREGTDTQYF
TRBV7-2	.	once	TRBJ1-4	TGTGCCAGCAGCTTAGCAGGGGGTGGGGAAAAACTGTTTTTT	CASSLAGGGEKLFF
TRBV29-1	.	.	TRBJ1-2	TGCAGCGTCGCCGTGGGGGGCGACTATGGCTACACCTTC	CSVAVGGDYGYTF
TRBV30	.	.	TRBJ1-4	TGTGCCTGGAGTGTTGGGATCTCCTTGGGGAGAGGGAGTGAAAAACTGTTTTTT	CAWSVGISLGRGSEKLFF
TRBV28	TRBD2	.	TRBJ2-3	TGTGCCAGCTCCCAGGGGGGACTAGCGGGGGGGAGCCTTACGCAGTATTTT	CASSQGGLAGGSLTQYF
TRBV10-3	TRBD1	.	TRBJ1-5	TGTGCCATCAGGGGGAGAGGACAGGGGGGTAATCAGCCCCAGCATTTT	CAIRGRGQGGNQPQHF
TRBV5-1	.	once	TRBJ2-7	TGCGCCAGCGGAACCGGGTGGGACTACGAGCAGTACTTC	CASGTGWDYEQYF
TRBV7-9	.	.	TRBJ2-7	TGTGCCAGCAGTTTTTCCGGGGCCCCCTACGAGCAGTACTTC	CASSFSGAPYEQYF
TRBV5-8	.	once	TRBJ2-1	TGTGCCAGCAGCCCGATAGAAAGGATTTACAATGAGCAGTTCTTC	CASSPIERIYNEQFF
TRBV7-8	TRBD2	few	TRBJ2-7	TGTGCCAGCAGCTTAGGTCAGGGACTAGGCTACGAGCAGTACTTC	CASSLGQGLGYEQYF
TRBV6-1	.	.	TRBJ1-4	TGTGCCAGCAGTACCGCGGGGCCCCGAGGAGAAAAACTGTTTTTT	CASSTAGPRGEKLFF
TRBV6-5	TRBD1	.	TRBJ2-7	TGTGCCAGCAGCTTGGACAGGGGTACTACCTACGAGCAGTACTTC	CASSLDRGTTYEQYF
TRBV4-2	TRBD2	.	TRBJ2-2	TGTGCCAGCAGCCAAGATGCACTAGCGGGGGGCACCGGGGAGCTGTTTTTT	CASSQDALAGGTGELFF
TRBV6-6	.	.	TRBJ2-3	TGTGCCAGCAGTTACAGGGATAGAGATACGCAGTATTTT	CASSYRDRDTQYF